This T cell receptor beta chain is drawn from a study of cytomegalovirus exposure and HLA in healthy donors. For the study at large: Caucasian-associated ancestry cluster membership applied to about 83% of some 400 genotyped donors.

This clone was seen only a few times. Its antigen is unidentified. The germline CDR1 and CDR2 sequences are MDHEN and SYDVKM. V was pared by 2 bases and J by 8 bases, with 15 bases between. This CDR3 has 15 amino acids. Overall study findings and caveats: TCR sequences were mostly rare, though some public TCRs occurred in many donors.

The PCR used 60 Vbeta and 13 Jbeta primers. In the study's own analysis: Per a later analysis, the number of unique TCR beta chains was around 79 million, of which some 9.9 million were shared. TCRdb's table, derived via immunoSEQ multiplex PCR, lists solely in-frame clones and lacks some. V, J and clone size are those of that table, while D and trimming were read from the DNA. Of about 160,000 clones detected, about 75% appear once; the ten largest clones hold approximately 2%. This sequence was found in a female donor in good health and CMV-seronegative. The sequenced sample was PBMCs. The chain is built from TRBV28 and TRBJ1-4, with a tentative D call TRBD1 (5 bases). CDR3 coding DNA: TGTGCCAGCAGTTTACCGGGACGGGGGGAGGAAAAACTGTTTTTT. Its translation is CASSLPGRGEEKLFF.